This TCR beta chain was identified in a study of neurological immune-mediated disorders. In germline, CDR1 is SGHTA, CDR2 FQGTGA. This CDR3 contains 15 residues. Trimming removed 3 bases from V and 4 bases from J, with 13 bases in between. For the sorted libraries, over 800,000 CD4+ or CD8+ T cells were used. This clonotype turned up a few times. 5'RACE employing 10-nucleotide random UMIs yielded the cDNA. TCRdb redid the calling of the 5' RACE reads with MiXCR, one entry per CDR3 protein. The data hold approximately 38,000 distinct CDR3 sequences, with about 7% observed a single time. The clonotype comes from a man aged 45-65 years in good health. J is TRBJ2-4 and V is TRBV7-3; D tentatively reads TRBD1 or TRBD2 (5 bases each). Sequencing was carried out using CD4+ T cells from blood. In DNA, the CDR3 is TGTGCCAGCAGCTTCCGGGGCATAGGAAAAAACATTCAGTACTTC. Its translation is CASSFRGIGKNIQYF.